The 9 T cell receptor beta chains reported below all come from one sample, sequenced in a study of T cells in Graves' hyperthyroidism and ophthalmopathy. It was RNA transcripts that yielded the amplified TCR beta CDR3 regions. TCR CDR3 regions were first amplified by RT-PCR with HTBI primers. TCRdb analysed the multiplex PCR reads with MiXCR anew, one entry per CDR3 protein. The data show about 400,000 distinct CDR3 sequences, with 15% to 18% seen just once and over 12% held by the top ten. Sequenced: blood. Receptor source: a woman between 18 and 29 years old with Graves' hyperthyroidism.

This sequence joins TRBV28 and TRBJ1-5, with D possibly matching TRBD1 (5 bases). Germline assignment: CDR1 MDHEN and CDR2 SYDVKM. Trimming shortened V by 5 bases and J by 11 bases, and 19 bases separated the two germline ends. This CDR3 comprises 14 residues. The CDR3 bases are TGTGCCAGCAGTACCGGGGGGGGGGGGGGGGCCCAGCATTTT. This gives the protein CASSTGGGGGAQHF.

The J gene is TRBJ1-1, the V gene TRBV9, with a tentative D call TRBD1 (6 bases). The CDR3 totals 15 residues. Germline CDR1 reads SGDLS; CDR2 reads YYNGEE. Trimming took 3 bases from V and 2 from J, leaving 14 bases between them. CDR3 residues: CASSATDSYNTEAFF. Here the CDR3 DNA reads TGTGCCAGCAGCGCAACGGACAGTTACAACACTGAAGCTTTCTTT.

The CDR3 sequence is CASSQDGESNQPQHF. CDR3 in DNA: TGTGCCAGCAGCCAAGATGGGGAGAGCAATCAGCCCCAGCATTTT. The gene calls are TRBV4-2 and TRBJ1-5; D gene ambiguous. V was shortened by 0 bases and J by 1 base, with 7 bases between the two germline ends. The CDR3 is 15 amino acids. The germline V gene encodes CDR1 LGHNA and CDR2 YNFKEQ.

The table lists this clonotype with many counts. The V gene is TRBV28, the J gene TRBJ1-2, with D perhaps matching TRBD1 (5 bases). This CDR3 contains 15 residues. Germline CDR1 and CDR2: MDHEN and SYDVKM. Trimming took off 5 bases at V and 8 bases at J, with 21 bases between the two ends. The CDR3 sequence is CASSPRQQLLQGYTF. Written as DNA, the CDR3 is TGTGCCAGCAGTCCGAGACAGCAATTGCTCCAGGGCTACACCTTC.

Notes on this clonotype: A much larger clonotype is one base distant, so this may be a read error. The chain couples TRBV28 to TRBJ2-1; D may be TRBD2 (6 bases). The V gene's germline CDR1 is MDHEN and CDR2 SYDVKM. The V end was cut by 8 bases, the J end by 4 bases, with 15 bases between. This CDR3 has 14 amino acids. The CDR3 sequence is CASHQEAGYNEQFF. The DNA of the CDR3 is TGTGCCAGCCACCAGGAGGCGGGATACAATGAGCAGTTCTTC.

Ten or more counts support this clonotype. The chain is built from TRBV27 and TRBJ2-7; 9 bases align to TRBD1. The CDR3 runs to 15 residues. Germline values: CDR1 MNHEY, CDR2 SMNVEV (reference sequence). J was trimmed by 2 bases and V by 5 bases; bases with no gene match: 7. CDR3 coding DNA: TGTGCCAGCAGTAAACAGGACAGGGGTCCCTACGAGCAGTACTTC. It specifies CASSKQDRGPYEQYF.

The chain links TRBV6-1 to TRBJ2-4; TRBD2 aligns across 13 bases. With V trimmed by 7 bases and J by 3 bases, 6 bases remained unmatched. Germline values: CDR1 MNHNS, CDR2 SASEGT. The CDR3 loop spans 16 amino acids. CDR3 sequence (DNA): TGTGCCAGCAAACTAGCGGGGGGGTCTGGCAAAAACATTCAGTACTTC. It codes for CASKLAGGSGKNIQYF.

The CDR3 protein is CASSQARTGPSNTGELFF. The CDR3 bases are TGTGCCAGCAGCCAAGCCAGGACAGGCCCTTCGAACACCGGGGAGCTGTTTTTT. The chain uses TRBV3-1 and TRBJ2-2; TRBD1 matches 7 bases. V trimming: 1 base; J trimming: 0 bases; junction bases outside the gene matches: 8. CDR3 length: 18 residues. Germline V CDR1 and CDR2: LGHDT, YNNKEL (reference sequence).

This clonotype was seen ten or more times. The chain uses TRBV3-1 and TRBJ2-2; 9 bases match TRBD1. This CDR3 region has 15 residues. The V segment lost 4 bases and the J segment 5 bases; nucleotides outside the gene matches: 5. Germline V gives CDR1 LGHDT, CDR2 YNNKEL (reference sequence). Written as DNA, the CDR3 is TGTGCCAGCAGCCCCGGGACAGGGCGGACCGGGGAGCTGTTTTTT. It codes for CASSPGTGRTGELFF.